This is a list of T cell receptor beta chains from one sample in a study of shared clonotypes between healthy human individuals. Some clones are missing from TCRdb's copy, which holds only in-frame ones; the method was immunoSEQ multiplex PCR. The sample holds 2,500,000 or so clones, under 95% seen once. The sample taken for sequencing was naive CD4+ T cells from PBMCs. The receptors were gathered from a man between 18 and 29 years old in good health. Some clones in this sample may be carry-over from other donors' samples. The CDR3 runs from the conserved cysteine through the conserved F or W. The D gene is left open where the match is weak. Expanded clones get a size class; other rows say once, few or many, or leave the size out.

V gene	clone size	D gene	J gene	CDR3 protein	CDR3 DNA
TRBV6-4	NA	NA	TRBJ1-2	CASSRDPLFGHGYTF	TGTGCCAGCAGTCGGGACCCTTTATTTGGTCATGGCTACACCTTC
TRBV29-1	NA	NA	TRBJ2-7	CSVKTGLPYEQYF	TGCAGCGTCAAGACAGGACTACCCTACGAGCAGTACTTC
TRBV18	NA	TRBD1	TRBJ1-4	CASSLNQDRAEKLFF	TGTGCCAGCTCACTAAACCAGGACAGGGCTGAAAAACTGTTTTTT
TRBV28	once	NA	TRBJ2-7	CASSDGTWRLGF	TGTGCCAGCAGCGACGGGACATGGAGACTAGGGTTC
TRBV6-1	NA	NA	TRBJ1-2	CASSLQGANYGYTF	TGTGCCAGCAGCCTACAGGGTGCTAACTATGGCTACACCTTC
TRBV11-2	NA	NA	TRBJ2-1	CASSLIADNEQFF	TGTGCCAGCAGCTTAATAGCGGACAATGAGCAGTTCTTC
TRBV29-1	NA	NA	TRBJ1-2	CSVVPGLSNYGYTF	TGCAGCGTTGTACCGGGGCTCTCTAACTATGGCTACACCTTC
TRBV27	once	NA	TRBJ2-7	CASSLRDPGYEQYF	TGTGCCAGCAGTCTCCGGGACCCAGGCTACGAGCAGTACTTC
TRBV4-1	NA	TRBD2	TRBJ2-7	CASSQGLAGLSYEQYF	TGCGCCAGCAGCCAAGGACTAGCGGGACTCTCCTACGAGCAGTACTTC
TRBV29-1	NA	NA	TRBJ1-1	CSVGGGTQNTEAFF	TGCAGCGTTGGAGGGGGGACCCAGAACACTGAAGCTTTCTTT
TRBV5-6	NA	TRBD2	TRBJ2-3	CASSATGTSGSITDTQYF	TGTGCCAGCAGCGCGACCGGGACTAGCGGGAGTATAACAGATACGCAGTATTTT
TRBV5-1	NA	NA	TRBJ2-1	CASSEGALLPLHEQFF	TGCGCCAGCAGCGAGGGAGCCCTATTACCCCTCCATGAGCAGTTCTTC
TRBV9	NA	TRBD1	TRBJ1-2	CASSPGAGGIYYGYTF	TGTGCCAGCAGCCCTGGGGCAGGGGGCATTTACTATGGCTACACCTTC
TRBV5-1	once	TRBD1	TRBJ2-7	CASSAGQAVLGEQYF	TGCGCCAGCAGCGCCGGACAGGCCGTTCTTGGGGAGCAGTACTTC
TRBV5-4	NA	NA	TRBJ2-4	CASSLGGVAKNIQYF	TGTGCCAGCAGCTTGGGAGGGGTAGCCAAAAACATTCAGTACTTC
TRBV7-2	NA	NA	TRBJ2-7	CASSFGRPSEQYF	TGTGCCAGCAGCTTTGGCAGGCCGAGCGAGCAGTACTTC
TRBV30	NA	NA	TRBJ1-3	CAWRKGNAGNTIYF	TGTGCCTGGAGAAAGGGAAATGCTGGAAACACCATATATTTT
TRBV2	NA	NA	TRBJ1-1	CASSALTVGTEAFF	TGTGCCAGCAGTGCCTTGACCGTCGGGACTGAAGCTTTCTTT
TRBV28	NA	NA	TRBJ2-7	CASSLGGPQIYEQYF	TGTGCCAGCAGTTTAGGGGGGCCCCAGATCTACGAGCAGTACTTC
TRBV11-2	NA	NA	TRBJ2-2	CASRPTFGGTGELFF	TGTGCCAGCAGGCCTACCTTTGGGGGCACCGGGGAGCTGTTTTTT
TRBV5-1	NA	NA	TRBJ1-1	CASSWDPRASSMNTEAFF	TGCGCCAGCAGCTGGGACCCGCGGGCTAGTAGCATGAACACTGAAGCTTTCTTT
TRBV10-3	once	NA	TRBJ1-4	CAISEGATAEKLFF	TGTGCCATCAGTGAAGGCGCTACGGCAGAAAAACTGTTTTTT
TRBV29-1	NA	NA	TRBJ1-4	CSVVEGEKLFF	TGCAGCGTGGTAGAGGGGGAAAAACTGTTTTTT
TRBV14	NA	NA	TRBJ2-3	CASSPLLSTDTQYF	TGTGCCAGCAGCCCCCTGTTAAGCACAGATACGCAGTATTTT
TRBV7-8	NA	NA	TRBJ2-3	CASSFLVTDTQYF	TGTGCCAGCAGCTTTTTGGTCACAGATACGCAGTATTTT
TRBV6-1	NA	NA	TRBJ2-5	CASKKSTLGTQYF	TGTGCCAGCAAAAAGTCCACACTTGGGACCCAGTACTTC
TRBV18	NA	NA	TRBJ1-4	CASSPRQLATNEKLFF	TGTGCCAGCTCACCTCGTCAGCTTGCAACTAATGAAAAACTGTTTTTT
TRBV11-2	NA	NA	TRBJ1-5	CASTPFRPQHF	TGTGCCAGCACACCTTTCCGGCCCCAGCATTTT
TRBV19	NA	TRBD2	TRBJ2-1	CASREVAGVDNEQFF	TGTGCCAGTAGAGAAGTAGCGGGAGTCGATAATGAGCAGTTCTTC
TRBV10-2	NA	TRBD2	TRBJ2-7	CASSEPASGRYEQYF	TGCGCCAGCAGTGAACCGGCTAGCGGGAGGTACGAGCAGTACTTC
TRBV6-5	NA	NA	TRBJ2-7	CASSYSPHEQYF	TGTGCCAGCAGTTACTCCCCCCACGAGCAGTACTTC
TRBV7-3	NA	NA	TRBJ2-3	CASSLGQTDTQYF	TGTGCCAGCAGCTTAGGACAGACAGATACGCAGTATTTT
TRBV2	once	NA	TRBJ2-3	CASSEAQRGAHTQYF	TGTGCCAGCAGTGAAGCGCAACGTGGAGCGCATACGCAGTATTTT
TRBV19	NA	NA	TRBJ2-2	CASSLAVLNTGELFF	TGTGCCAGTAGTTTAGCGGTTTTGAACACCGGGGAGCTGTTTTTT
TRBV6-4	NA	TRBD1	TRBJ2-2	CASRQTDRGRTGELFF	TGTGCCAGCAGGCAAACGGACAGGGGGCGCACCGGGGAGCTGTTTTTT
TRBV7-2	NA	NA	TRBJ2-7	CASSIRPGDPYEQYF	TGTGCCAGCAGCATAAGGCCAGGGGACCCCTACGAGCAGTACTTC
TRBV7-9	NA	NA	TRBJ1-5	CASSLSGGAGQPQHF	TGTGCCAGCAGCCTTAGTGGGGGCGCGGGTCAGCCCCAGCATTTT
TRBV15	NA	NA	TRBJ2-1	CATSLRPGGFYNEQFF	TGTGCCACCAGCCTTCGGCCAGGGGGGTTCTACAATGAGCAGTTCTTC
TRBV5-1	few	TRBD1	TRBJ1-1	CASSLLLQGAEAFF	TGCGCCAGCAGCCTGCTCCTACAGGGGGCTGAAGCTTTCTTT
TRBV6-5	NA	NA	TRBJ2-5	CASSWGRGYQETQYF	TGTGCCAGCAGCTGGGGGAGGGGGTACCAAGAGACCCAGTACTTC
TRBV30	NA	NA	TRBJ2-2	CAWSDLGQTNTGELFF	TGTGCCTGGAGCGATTTGGGCCAGACGAACACCGGGGAGCTGTTTTTT
TRBV4-3	NA	TRBD2	TRBJ2-1	CASSRLAGGSYNEQFF	TGCGCCAGCAGCCGACTAGCGGGGGGCTCCTACAATGAGCAGTTCTTC
TRBV30	NA	TRBD2	TRBJ2-1	CAWSVLAGRYNEQFF	TGTGCCTGGAGTGTACTAGCGGGACGATACAATGAGCAGTTCTTC
TRBV2	NA	TRBD2	TRBJ2-7	CASSERAGVSYEQYF	TGTGCCAGCAGTGAACGAGCGGGAGTCTCCTACGAGCAGTACTTC
TRBV9	NA	NA	TRBJ1-3	CASSVVGGIGNTIYF	TGTGCCAGCAGCGTAGTTGGGGGGATTGGAAACACCATATATTTT
TRBV9	NA	TRBD2	TRBJ2-1	CASSVVGLAIYNEQFF	TGTGCCAGCAGCGTAGTGGGACTAGCTATCTACAATGAGCAGTTCTTC
TRBV28	NA	NA	TRBJ2-1	CASSTPLRGVIEQFF	TGTGCCAGCAGTACCCCTCTGAGAGGAGTTATTGAGCAGTTCTTC
TRBV5-4	NA	TRBD2	TRBJ2-1	CASSLVAGGRGEQFF	TGTGCCAGCAGCTTAGTAGCGGGAGGGCGGGGTGAGCAGTTCTTC
TRBV7-2	NA	TRBD2	TRBJ2-1	CASSLAPSGRLDEQFF	TGTGCCAGCAGCTTAGCGCCCAGCGGGAGGTTAGATGAGCAGTTCTTC
TRBV6-5	NA	NA	TRBJ2-7	CASSVTYTDSYEQYF	TGTGCCAGCAGTGTTACGTATACGGACTCCTACGAGCAGTACTTC
TRBV27	NA	NA	TRBJ1-5	CASSLIKEMDQPQHF	TGTGCCAGCAGTCTAATCAAGGAAATGGATCAGCCCCAGCATTTT
TRBV7-2	NA	NA	TRBJ2-5	CASSFGLGESGTQYF	TGTGCCAGCAGCTTTGGCCTAGGGGAATCCGGGACCCAGTACTTC
TRBV30	NA	NA	TRBJ1-4	CAWSRDNNEKLFF	TGTGCCTGGAGTAGGGATAATAATGAAAAACTGTTTTTT